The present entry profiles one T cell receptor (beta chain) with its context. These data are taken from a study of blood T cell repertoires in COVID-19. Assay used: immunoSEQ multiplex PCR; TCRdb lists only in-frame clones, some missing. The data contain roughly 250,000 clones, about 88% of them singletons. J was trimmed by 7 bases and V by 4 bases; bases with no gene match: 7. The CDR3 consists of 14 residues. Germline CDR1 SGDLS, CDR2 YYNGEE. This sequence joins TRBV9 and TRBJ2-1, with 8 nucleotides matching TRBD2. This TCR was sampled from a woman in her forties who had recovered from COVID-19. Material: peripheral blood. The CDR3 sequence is CASSRGGGWNEQFF. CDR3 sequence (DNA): TGTGCCAGCAGCCGGGGGGGCGGTTGGAATGAGCAGTTCTTC.